The 27 T cell receptor beta chains below all came from one sample that was sequenced in a study of blood T cell repertoires in COVID-19. This table comes from immunoSEQ multiplex PCR, and its TCRdb copy is limited to in-frame clones, with some not included. The sample records about 440,000 clones, 75% to 90% being singletons. Sequenced: peripheral blood. All receptors come from a woman aged 30 to 39 with acute or convalescent COVID-19.

V usage is TRBV5-4 and J usage is TRBJ1-1; D might be TRBD1 (6 bases). This CDR3 region has 11 residues. The germline gives CDR1 SGHNT, CDR2 YYREEE (reference sequence). The V end was cut by 4 bases, the J end by 10 bases, with 11 bases between. The CDR3, as DNA: TGTGCCAGCAGCAAAGGACAGAGAGCTTTCTTT. As protein: CASSKGQRAFF.

The V call is TRBV5-4, the J call TRBJ2-7; TRBD2 matches at 7 bases. With 4 bases clipped from V and 3 bases from J, the junction kept 13 bases outside the gene matches. There are 16 residues in the CDR3. CDR1 and CDR2 from the germline V gene are SGHNT and YYREEE (reference sequence). The CDR3 sequence: CASSPEGPTGGYEQYF. The CDR3, as DNA: TGTGCCAGCAGCCCCGAGGGACCGACGGGGGGCTACGAGCAGTACTTC.

The chain uses TRBV6-5 and TRBJ2-2, with TRBD1 identical over 8 bases. Trimming removed 6 bases from V and 4 bases from J; junction bases left unmatched: 7. The CDR3 contains 15 residues. Germline V gene data show CDR1 as MNHEY and CDR2 as SVGAGI. The CDR3 loop reads CASSPRQGFTGELFF. CDR3 bases: TGTGCCAGCAGCCCGAGACAGGGGTTCACCGGGGAGCTGTTTTTT.

This chain joins TRBV28 and TRBJ2-5; 9 bases are a match to TRBD2. The CDR3 is 16 residues long. V trimming: 3 bases; J trimming: 1 base; junction bases outside the gene matches: 6. Per germline, CDR1 MDHEN and CDR2 SYDVKM. CDR3 nucleotides: TGTGCCAGCAGTTTGCACCTGGGACTAGCCCAAGAGACCCAGTACTTC. Residues: CASSLHLGLAQETQYF.

The genes are TRBV6-5 and TRBJ2-7; D unclear. CDR3 size: 14 residues. Germline loops: CDR1 MNHEY, CDR2 SVGAGI. V was cut by 0 bases and J by 6 bases, with 12 bases left in between. CDR3 DNA: TGTGCCAGCAGTTACTCGCAGGTTCCCAGCGAGCAGTACTTC. Amino acids: CASSYSQVPSEQYF.

On this clone: The sample has other DNA sequences that encode this CDR3 too. The V and J genes are TRBV29-1 and TRBJ2-2; 9 nucleotides align to TRBD1. Germline loops: CDR1 SQVTM, CDR2 ANQGSEA. V lost 4 bases, J lost 6 bases, and 0 bases stayed unmatched. This CDR3 contains 12 residues. CDR3 residues: CSVGQGAGELFF. The CDR3 DNA reads as TGCAGCGTTGGACAGGGGGCCGGGGAGCTGTTTTTT.

V is TRBV5-4 and J is TRBJ2-7, with D possibly TRBD2 on 5 matching bases. The CDR3 length is 15 residues. The V end lost 0 bases, the J end lost 0 bases, and 10 bases lay between the germline ends. Germline V gives CDR1 SGHNT, CDR2 YYREEE (reference sequence). The CDR3 region is CASSLARGFSYEQYF. The CDR3 DNA sequence: TGTGCCAGCAGCTTGGCACGAGGGTTCTCCTACGAGCAGTACTTC.

This clone was detected only a few times. The V call is TRBV28, the J call TRBJ1-6; D perhaps matches TRBD1 (5 bases). With 7 bases removed from V and 1 base from J, the gap between germline ends came to 11 bases. The germline gives CDR1 MDHEN, CDR2 SYDVKM. This CDR3 contains 15 residues. CDR3 amino acids: CASTYGGSYNSPLHF. CDR3 bases: TGTGCCAGCACATACGGGGGTTCCTATAATTCACCCCTCCACTTT.

This chain connects TRBV23-1 to TRBJ2-2, with D possibly TRBD2 on 5 matching bases. TRBV23-1 is filed as an ORF, its function uncertain. V gave up 1 base and J gave up 7 bases, with 7 bases separating them. The CDR3 is 13 residues long. This CDR3 is CASSQWEYGELFF. Here the CDR3 DNA reads TGCGCCAGCAGTCAATGGGAGTACGGGGAGCTGTTTTTT.

This sequence joins TRBV7-8 and TRBJ1-3, with a tentative D call TRBD1 (5 bases). The germline gives CDR1 SGHVS, CDR2 FQNEAQ. V lost 5 bases to trimming and J lost 2 bases, with 16 bases between them. The CDR3 runs 16 residues. CDR3 in DNA: TGTGCCAGCAGCACCTCCTGGGGACTTGCTGGAAACACCATATATTTT. It yields the protein CASSTSWGLAGNTIYF.

The rearrangement uses TRBV28 and TRBJ1-2; 7 bases are shared with TRBD1. The ends lost 0 bases at V and 2 bases at J; junction bases unmatched: 6. Germline loops: CDR1 MDHEN, CDR2 SYDVKM. There are 16 residues in the CDR3. The CDR3 bases are TGTGCCAGCAGTTTATGGAACTGGGGACAGAACTATGGCTACACCTTC. As protein: CASSLWNWGQNYGYTF.

The chain combines TRBV2 with TRBJ2-3; 13 positions agree with TRBD2. Trimming at V came to 2 bases and at J to 5 bases, leaving 10 bases not matched to a gene. Germline V gene sequence: CDR1 SNHLY, CDR2 FYNNEI. There are 18 residues in the CDR3. The DNA for the CDR3 is TGTGCCAGCAGTGAATTCATCACTAGCGGGGGGGCCGTAGATACGCAGTATTTT. The encoded protein is CASSEFITSGGAVDTQYF.

CDR3 coding DNA: TGTGCCAGCAAGGGACTAGCGTTCTACGAGCAGTACTTC. Translated, it gives CASKGLAFYEQYF. V and J are TRBV2 and TRBJ2-7; TRBD2 aligns across 10 bases. V was pared by 7 bases and J by 3 bases, with 3 bases of the junction left unmatched. Germline V gene sequence: CDR1 SNHLY, CDR2 FYNNEI. The CDR3 sequence is 13 residues long. Using reference TRBV2 and TRBJ2-7 for the parts outside the CDR3, the full variable domain is EPEVTQTPSHQVTQMGQEVILRCVPISNHLYFYWYRQILGQKVEFLVSFYNNEISEKSEIFDDQFSVERPDGSNFTLKIRSTKLEDSAMYFCASKGLAFYEQYFGPGTRLTVT.

The chain links TRBV10-3 to TRBJ2-1; 7 bases fit TRBD1. From germline, CDR1 is ENHRY and CDR2 SYGVKD. The CDR3 is made up of 15 amino acids. V dropped 3 bases and J dropped 7; count of bases not matched to a gene: 9. CDR3 loop: CAISEPEGARNEQFF. CDR3 nucleotide sequence: TGTGCCATCAGTGAACCCGAGGGGGCGAGGAATGAGCAGTTCTTC.

This chain connects TRBV27 to TRBJ2-3, with D tentatively TRBD2 (5 bases). Germline CDR1 reads MNHEY; CDR2 reads SMNVEV (reference sequence). This CDR3 contains 18 residues. Trimming pared 4 bases from V and 2 bases from J, leaving 22 bases between. The CDR3 sequence is CASSSRSLYRGPTDTQYF. The DNA of the CDR3 is TGTGCCAGCAGTTCCCGCTCCCTTTACAGAGGGCCCACAGATACGCAGTATTTT.

The rearrangement uses TRBV5-1 and TRBJ1-2, with D tentatively TRBD1 (6 bases). Between the trimmed V and J ends, which lost 0 bases and 6 bases, there was a span of 15 bases. In germline, CDR1 is SGHRS, CDR2 YFSETQ. The CDR3 contains 15 residues. The CDR3 is CASSLGPDSGDGYTF. CDR3 bases: TGCGCCAGCAGCTTGGGCCCGGACAGCGGAGATGGCTACACCTTC.

The chain has TRBV25-1 and TRBJ1-1; 8 bases agree with TRBD1. The CDR3 covers 13 residues. V dropped 8 bases and J dropped 4; count of bases not matched to a gene: 6. Per the germline V gene, CDR1 is MGHDK and CDR2 is SYGVNS. CDR3 sequence (DNA): TGTGCCAGCGCCGACAGGGGTGGCACTGAAGCTTTCTTT. This gives the protein CASADRGGTEAFF.

This chain connects TRBV11-2 to TRBJ2-7, with 8 bases matching TRBD1. Germline lookup yields CDR1 SGHAT and CDR2 FQNNGV. The CDR3 is 17 amino acids. V was pared by 5 bases and J by 4 bases, with 16 bases of the junction left unmatched. CDR3: CASSPISRQGTSYEQYF. The CDR3 DNA reads TGTGCCAGCAGCCCTATCTCCCGACAGGGGACCTCATACGAGCAGTACTTC.

The chain has TRBV28 and TRBJ2-5, with D possibly matching TRBD1 (6 bases). Per germline, CDR1 MDHEN and CDR2 SYDVKM. The germline V and J ends were trimmed by 6 bases and 7 bases, with 21 bases remaining between them. This CDR3 spans 15 amino acids. CDR3 sequence (DNA): TGTGCCAGCAGCCCTAATGCGAACAGGGTGAGGACCCAGTACTTC. The encoded protein is CASSPNANRVRTQYF.

The chain links TRBV6-2 or TRBV6-3 to TRBJ2-3; D gene unclear. The V and J ends lost 6 bases and 5 bases respectively, with 6 bases between them. Looked up from germline, CDR1 is MNHEY and CDR2 is SVGEGT. The CDR3 is 11 amino acids. The CDR3 DNA is TGTGCCAGCAGCATCGGAGATACGCAGTATTTT. This codes for CASSIGDTQYF.

In its sample, this clone was seen a few times. The chain joins TRBV6-4 to TRBJ2-4, with TRBD1 as a possible D gene (6 bases). The CDR3 has 18 residues. Trimming removed 4 bases from V and 1 base from J, with 20 bases in between. The germline CDR1 and CDR2 sequences are MRHNA and SNTAGT. The DNA of the CDR3 is TGTGCCAGCAGTGTCCCCCCCACAGGGCGGACGGCCAAAAACATTCAGTACTTC. This gives the protein CASSVPPTGRTAKNIQYF.

In its sample, this clone was seen once. The chain has TRBV28 and TRBJ1-5, with 8 nucleotides matching TRBD1. CDR3 length equals 16 residues. With 5 bases clipped from V and 3 bases from J, the junction kept 9 bases outside the gene matches. Per the germline V gene, CDR1 is MDHEN and CDR2 is SYDVKM. The CDR3 sequence: CASSRNDRGNNQPQHF. CDR3 DNA: TGTGCCAGCAGTCGAAATGACAGGGGAAACAATCAGCCCCAGCATTTT.

Worth noting for this clone: The sample has other DNA sequences that encode this CDR3 too. The chain couples TRBV27 to TRBJ1-2; TRBD1 aligns across 8 bases. CDR3 length: 13 amino acids. CDR1 MNHEY and CDR2 SMNVEV come from the germline V gene (reference sequence). The V gene end was trimmed by 3 bases and the J gene end by 5 bases; junction bases not matched to a gene: 2. The CDR3 nucleotides are TGTGCCAGCAGTTTCACAGGGGGTTATGGCTACACCTTC. Its protein product is CASSFTGGYGYTF.

DNA for the CDR3: TGTGCCAGCAGCTTAGGAGGGGGCGAGCAGTACTTC. This sequence encodes CASSLGGGEQYF. V and J are TRBV11-1 and TRBJ2-7; possible D gene TRBD1, 6 bases. CDR3 length equals 12 residues. Germline V gene sequence: CDR1 SGHAT, CDR2 FQDESV (reference sequence). V was pared by 1 base and J by 6 bases, with 7 bases between.

V and J are TRBV19 and TRBJ2-5, with 9 positions matching TRBD1. The CDR3 runs 15 residues. The V and J ends lost 4 bases and 4 bases, in that order; junction bases with no gene match: 7. The germline gives CDR1 LNHDA, CDR2 SQIVND (reference sequence). CDR3 sequence (DNA): TGTGCCAGTAGTACGCGACAGGGGGGTAGAGAGACCCAGTACTTC. Translating it yields CASSTRQGGRETQYF.

This clone was picked up one time. V is TRBV5-1 and J is TRBJ1-6; TRBD1 matches 7 bases. CDR1 and CDR2 (germline): SGHRS, YFSETQ. V shed 2 bases and J 5 bases; nucleotides not matched to a gene: 4. The CDR3 consists of 15 residues. The CDR3 sequence: CASSFGQANNSPLHF. CDR3 coding DNA: TGCGCCAGCAGCTTTGGACAGGCAAATAATTCACCCCTCCACTTT.

V gene TRBV7-2 combines with J gene TRBJ2-7, with D perhaps matching TRBD1 (6 bases). The germline V gene encodes CDR1 SGHTA and CDR2 FQGNSA. The CDR3 covers 15 residues. Between the trimmed V and J ends, which lost 2 bases and 3 bases, there was a span of 14 bases. The CDR3 DNA follows: TGTGCCAGCAGCTTAAGGGGGACCAGGTACTACGAGCAGTACTTC. Encoded protein: CASSLRGTRYYEQYF.